This T cell receptor beta chain was observed in a study of T cells in localized non-small cell lung cancer (dated by TCRdb to the early 2020s). In terms of the full investigation: T cell repertoires of 200 to 250 early-stage NSCLC patients were analyzed, with tumors being compared against uninvolved tumor-adjacent lungs. The cohort was made up of 200 to 250 treatment-naive NSCLC patients whose localized lung tumors had been resected. Of the NSCLC patients, roughly 130 were male and some 97 were female, and the mean age was about 69 years. What the authors observed across the whole study: A median of roughly 60 of the top 100 tumor clones were detected in paired uninvolved adjacent lung, and around 30 of these tumor clones were also found among the top 100 clones of the paired uninvolved adjacent lung. Because the study design was exploratory, TCR variables were selected using unadjusted p-values without false-discovery rate correction. The highest T cell clonality was observed in uninvolved tumor-adjacent lung, where clonality exceeded that of tumor, suggesting that antigenic responses were more focused in uninvolved tumor-adjacent lung. Because multi-region tumor sequencing was not performed, intratumor heterogeneity could not be ruled out. Longer overall survival was associated with higher T cell density in blood, whereas shorter survival was associated with higher clonality in adjacent lung.

At diagnosis, tumor, uninvolved tumor-adjacent lung and peripheral blood were collected and then preserved as a mix of FFPE and fresh-frozen material. Taken from the germline V gene (reference sequence), the CDR1 and CDR2 loops are LNHDA and SQIVND. V is shortened by 5 bases, J by 0 bases, and the region joining them spans 20 bases. The CDR3 starts with the cysteine, ends with the phenylalanine, and has 19 residues. The only DNA kept is the CDR3, 57 bases in frame from the first base. For this clone: Its antigen specificity is not known. No base quality values were provided; no much bigger clone lies one nucleotide off.

TCR beta CDR3 regions were sequenced from DNA using the immunoSEQ Assay. Per the authors' processing: To compute T cell density, TCR beta template counts were normalized to usable DNA, which was estimated by amplifying housekeeping genes. Using the preseqR package, richness was estimated by extrapolating to 120,000 templates for tissue samples and 400,000 templates for PBMC samples. Clonality was defined as one minus Pielou's evenness. Tissue-enriched TCRs were identified by differential abundance testing using productive amino-acid clonotypes, minimum total count 5 and alpha 0.1. The Jaccard Index and the Morisita Overlap Index were used to measure repertoire overlap between compartments. TCR beta CDR3s were clustered by GLIPH together with public tetramer-defined viral CDR3s, and at least three viral sequences plus V-gene enrichment were required for viral motifs. The table was pulled from immuneACCESS by TCRdb, which kept in-frame rearrangements only. Such tables lose some clones; where checked, under half of the loss comes from unresolved V genes, and the rest has no known cause. For V, J and clone size, that table is used; D and trimming come from the DNA. For this sample the table gives fewer than 15,000 clones, of which approximately 30% were detected only once. In total, the top ten clones hold 5.5% to 8% of the sample.

The receptor was derived from a female donor of 60 years or more with stage I lung adenocarcinoma. In this chain, TRBV19 is recombined with TRBJ2-6, with a tentative D gene TRBD2 over 6 matching bases. This material consisted of lung tumor tissue, taken before any cancer treatment. The nucleotide sequence reads as follows: TGTGCCAGTAGTCCTTTATGGAATAGCGGTAGCTCTGGGGCCAACGTCCTGACTTTC. Its translation is CASSPLWNSGSSGANVLTF.